This T cell receptor beta chain was recorded in a study of regulatory T cells in long-lasting Graves disease. As for the study in general: The criterion for persistent Graves' disease was over 5 years of antithyroid drugs with positive TSH receptor antibodies.

Time point indicated: persistent/refractory GD, antithyroid drugs over 5 years with positive TRAb. From RNA extracted from PBMCs, the TCR library was made. Construction of TCR beta libraries relied on iRepertoire HTBI primers and on Arm-PCR targeting CDR3 regions. TCRdb reprocessed the multiplex PCR reads with MiXCR, giving one entry per CDR3 protein. The sample shows over 350,000 distinct CDR3 sequences, less than 25% of them seen only once. V was cut by 2 bases and J by 5 bases, with 12 bases left in between. The CDR3 extends over 13 amino acids. Germline assignment: CDR1 SQVTM and CDR2 ANQGSEA. Only a few counts were recorded for this clonotype.

The gene calls are TRBV29-1 and TRBJ1-1; the D is unclear. The sample here was peripheral blood mononuclear cells (PBMCs), taken when the disease was refractory, from a patient treated with antithyroid drugs. This clonotype was obtained from a female donor with Graves disease. CDR3 protein: CSVEPSIGTEAFF. The CDR3 DNA reads as TGCAGCGTTGAACCCAGTATAGGGACTGAAGCTTTCTTT.